This T cell receptor (beta chain) was observed in a study of T cell responses to AZD1222 COVID-19 vaccine. Study results and limitations: White British ancestry dominated among donors, who included more females, and clonal diversity was possibly underestimated. The breadth and depth of Spike-specific TCRs increased once two AZD1222 doses had been given. It was only after the peak T cell response that any repertoires were sampled. Seropositive status at baseline applied to only a handful of AZD1222 recipients.

Germline V gives CDR1 SNHLY, CDR2 FYNNEI. V was cut by 1 base and J by 5 bases, with 13 bases left in between. This CDR3 is built from 15 residues. Of note for this clone: Its antigen is still unknown.

Some clones are missing from TCRdb's copy, which holds only in-frame ones; the method was immunoSEQ multiplex PCR. The sample lists approximately 110,000 clones; around 80% were seen once. The material was peripheral blood, obtained on day 0 of AZD1222 vaccination. V is TRBV2 and J is TRBJ2-3; a possible D gene is TRBD2 (5 bases). The TCR sequence derives from an adult in good health. The CDR3 sequence: CASSEVLGSGDTQYF. Written as DNA, the CDR3 is TGTGCCAGCAGTGAAGTGTTAGGGAGTGGAGATACGCAGTATTTT.